This T cell receptor beta chain was identified during a study of T cell responses to AZD1222 COVID-19 vaccine. Study-level results: Of spike-specific TCRs, nearly half reportedly target regions left unmutated in variants. Spike-specific TCR breadth rose after two AZD1222 doses, and depth rose as well. Donors in the cohort were predominantly white British and more often female, and clonal diversity was possibly underestimated.

Sequenced by immunoSEQ multiplex PCR; TCRdb stores in-frame clones only, minus some. The sample has 98,000 or so clones; about 90% are singletons. Notes on this clone: Its antigen is as yet unknown.

This specimen was peripheral blood, taken 28 days after the second AZD1222 dose. This sequence originates from an adult who received the AZD1222 COVID-19 vaccine.

This CDR3 reads CASSIVAGAGELFF. The CDR3 DNA reads TGTGCCAGTAGTATAGTAGCGGGAGCCGGGGAGCTGTTTTTT. This chain uses TRBV19 with TRBJ2-2, with 9 bases lining up with TRBD2. Trimming cost V 1 base and J 6 bases; bases outside gene matches: 0. CDR1 and CDR2 from the germline V gene are LNHDA and SQIVND (reference sequence). This CDR3 has 14 amino acids.